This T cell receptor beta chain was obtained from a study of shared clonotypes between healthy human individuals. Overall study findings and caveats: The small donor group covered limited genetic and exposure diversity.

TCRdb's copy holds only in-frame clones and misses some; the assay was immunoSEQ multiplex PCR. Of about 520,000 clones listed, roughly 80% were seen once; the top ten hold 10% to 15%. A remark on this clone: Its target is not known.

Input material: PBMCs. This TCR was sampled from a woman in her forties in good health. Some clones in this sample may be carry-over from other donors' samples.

The CDR3: CAWSAPGNTIYF. The CDR3 DNA sequence: TGTGCCTGGAGTGCGCCTGGAAACACCATATATTTT. This rearrangement joins TRBV30 to TRBJ1-3; no clear D gene. CDR3 length: 12 amino acids. Per the germline V gene, CDR1 is GTSNPN and CDR2 is SVGIG (reference sequence). V lost 1 base to trimming and J lost 2 bases, with 3 bases between them.